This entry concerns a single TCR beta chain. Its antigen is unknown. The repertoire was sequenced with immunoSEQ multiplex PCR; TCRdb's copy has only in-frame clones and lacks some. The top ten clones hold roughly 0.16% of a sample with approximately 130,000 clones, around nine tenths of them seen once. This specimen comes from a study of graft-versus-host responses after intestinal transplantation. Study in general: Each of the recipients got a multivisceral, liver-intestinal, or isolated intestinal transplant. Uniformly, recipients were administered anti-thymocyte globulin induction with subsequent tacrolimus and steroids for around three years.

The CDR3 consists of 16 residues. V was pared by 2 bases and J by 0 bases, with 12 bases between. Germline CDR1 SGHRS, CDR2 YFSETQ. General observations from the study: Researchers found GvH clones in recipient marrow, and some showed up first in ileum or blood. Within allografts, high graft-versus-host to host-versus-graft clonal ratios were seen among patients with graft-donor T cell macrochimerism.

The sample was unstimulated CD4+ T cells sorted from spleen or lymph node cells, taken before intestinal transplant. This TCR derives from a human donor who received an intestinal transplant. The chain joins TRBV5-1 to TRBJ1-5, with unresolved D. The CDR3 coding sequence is TGCGCCAGCAGCTTTTGGCCCCAGGATAGCAATCAGCCCCAGCATTTT. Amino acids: CASSFWPQDSNQPQHF.